This entry features one TCR beta chain sequence. The data are from a study of blood T cell repertoires in COVID-19. TCRdb keeps only in-frame clones here, not all; method: immunoSEQ multiplex PCR. The repertoire holds some 360,000 clones, with 80% to 90% as singletons. V lost 2 bases to trimming and J lost 1 base; unmatched junction nucleotides: 7. The CDR3 loop spans 17 amino acids. Germline loops: CDR1 SGHRS, CDR2 YFSETQ. The V gene is TRBV5-1, the J gene TRBJ1-1; 11 bases match TRBD1. The sequenced material came from peripheral blood. This receptor was obtained from a woman aged 55 to 70 with COVID-19, enrolled during active disease. CDR3 region: CASSLTRTGGGNTEAFF. The CDR3, as DNA: TGCGCCAGCAGCTTAACCAGGACAGGGGGCGGGAACACTGAAGCTTTCTTT.